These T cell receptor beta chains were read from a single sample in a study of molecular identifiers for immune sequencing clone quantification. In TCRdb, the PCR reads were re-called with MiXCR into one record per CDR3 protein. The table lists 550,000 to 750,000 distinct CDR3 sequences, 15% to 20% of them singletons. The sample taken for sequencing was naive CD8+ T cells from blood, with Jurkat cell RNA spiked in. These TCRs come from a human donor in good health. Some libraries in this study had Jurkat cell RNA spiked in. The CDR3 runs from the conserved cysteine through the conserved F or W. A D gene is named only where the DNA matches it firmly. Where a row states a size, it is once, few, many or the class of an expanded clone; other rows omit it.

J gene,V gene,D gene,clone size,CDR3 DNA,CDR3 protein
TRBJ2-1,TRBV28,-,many,TGTGCCACCGAGTATTTGAACAATGAGCAGTTCTTC,CATEYLNNEQFF
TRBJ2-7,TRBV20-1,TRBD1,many,TGCAGTGCTTACCCACGGGGACAGGGCACCTACGAGCAGTACTTC,CSAYPRGQGTYEQYF
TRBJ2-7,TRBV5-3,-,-,TGTGCCAGCAGCTTTCGGGACTCCCACGAGCAGTACTTC,CASSFRDSHEQYF
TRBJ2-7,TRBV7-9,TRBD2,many,TGTGCCAGCAGCCAGACTAGCGGGGAAGACTACGAGCAGTACTTC,CASSQTSGEDYEQYF
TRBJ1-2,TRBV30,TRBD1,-,TGTGCTGCAACAGGGGGGTGGAAATATGGCTACACCTTC,CAATGGWKYGYTF
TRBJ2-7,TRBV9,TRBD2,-,TGTGCCAGCAGCGGTGGGACTAGCGGGCCCTACGAGCAGTACTTC,CASSGGTSGPYEQYF
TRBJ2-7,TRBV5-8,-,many,TGTGCCAGCAGCTTGGCCAGTGGTTTGGACATCGCCTACGAGCAGTACTTC,CASSLASGLDIAYEQYF
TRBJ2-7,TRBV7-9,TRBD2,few,TGTGCCAGCAGCCCACCCGTGGAAAAAGCGGGAGGTATGAACGAGCAGTACTTC,CASSPPVEKAGGMNEQYF
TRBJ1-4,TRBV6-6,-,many,TGTGCCAGCAGCTTAGGCGCCAGGGCGCCTAATGAAAAACTGTTTTTT,CASSLGARAPNEKLFF
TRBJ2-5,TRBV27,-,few,TGTGCCAGCAGTCCCACGGAGTGGGGGGGCACGAAGACCCAGTACTTC,CASSPTEWGGTKTQYF
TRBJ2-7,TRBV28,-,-,TGTGCCAGCAGTCCCTCTTTAGGGGCAGACGAGCAGTACTTC,CASSPSLGADEQYF
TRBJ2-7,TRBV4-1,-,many,TGCGCCAGCAGCCAAGATCGCAGCCCCTCCTACGAGCAGTACTTC,CASSQDRSPSYEQYF
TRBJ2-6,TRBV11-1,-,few,TGTGCCAGCAGTCCGAGAACTGGGGCCAACGTCCTGACTTTC,CASSPRTGANVLTF
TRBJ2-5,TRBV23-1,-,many,TGCGCCAGCAGTCAATCAGCCCGCGCAGAGACCCAGTACTTC,CASSQSARAETQYF
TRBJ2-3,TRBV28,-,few,TGTGCCAGCCGGTCACAGGGACGTGGCACAGATACGCAGTATTTT,CASRSQGRGTDTQYF
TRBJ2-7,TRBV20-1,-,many,TGCAGTGCTAACAACGACGGGGTCCCCTCCTACGAGCAGTACTTC,CSANNDGVPSYEQYF
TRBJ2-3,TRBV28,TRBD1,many,TGTGCCAGCAGCTCCGGGACAGCTCCAACAGATACGCAGTATTTT,CASSSGTAPTDTQYF
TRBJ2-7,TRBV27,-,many,TGTGCCAGCAGCACAGGGCTGAATATGTACGAGCAGTACTTC,CASSTGLNMYEQYF
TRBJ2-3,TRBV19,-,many,TGTGCCAGTAGTCGCCCTAGCGCCACAGATACGCAGTATTTT,CASSRPSATDTQYF
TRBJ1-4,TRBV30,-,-,TGTGCCTGGGATCCGGGACTCCCTAATGAAAAACTGTTTTTT,CAWDPGLPNEKLFF
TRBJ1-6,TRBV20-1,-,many,TGCAGTGCTTCTACCGGAAGTTCACCCCTCCACTTT,CSASTGSSPLHF
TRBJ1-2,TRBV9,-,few,TGTGCCAGCAGCCTAGACGGCGCCCCCGTCCAAGCTAACTATGGCTACACCTTC,CASSLDGAPVQANYGYTF